The T cell receptor beta chain described here comes from a study of cytomegalovirus exposure and HLA in healthy donors. Background on the study: Early on, a data release was issued that held roughly 86 million unique TCRs from HLA-typed donors. Study-wide points: Highest at DRB1 and lowest at HLA-C, TCR association rates differed among HLA loci in a later analysis. An analysis that came later showed most CMV-associated TCR beta chains appearing HLA-restricted. Among the CMV-associated chains, a few were confirmed in vitro as specific for CMV antigens.

The PCR had 60 Vbeta and 13 Jbeta primers. Repertoires were generated with immunoSEQ multiplex PCR, while TCRdb's copy carries only in-frame clones and drops some. This table holds more than 110,000 clones, roughly 80% found once. Details on this clone: Its antigen is not identified.

The ends were cut back, 4 bases at V and 2 bases at J, with 18 bases in the middle. Germline-derived CDR1 and CDR2 are SEHNR and FQNEAQ (reference sequence). CDR3 length: 17 amino acids. The chain uses TRBV7-9 and TRBJ1-5; no reliable D call. The TCR comes from a man between 40 and 49 years old in good health and CMV-seropositive. Sequencing input: PBMCs. CDR3 nucleotides: TGTGCCAGCAGCTCCGACCGCGGGGTGATGCGCAATCAGCCCCAGCATTTT. Its translation: CASSSDRGVMRNQPQHF.